This TCR beta chain was obtained from a study of beta chain features in type 1 diabetes. This clone occurred a few times. Since all of the isolated RNA was reverse transcribed, expressed TCRB transcripts were what got sequenced. Profiled with immunoSEQ multiplex PCR; TCRdb holds only in-frame clones, not every one. The table includes fewer than 650,000 clones, around 16% detected once. CD45RO/CCR7/CD25/CD127/CD95/CD27 staining was used to isolate CD4+ naive, central memory, regulatory and stem cell-like memory cells by sorting. The clonotype originates from a man aged 18 to 29 in good health. The specimen sequenced was naive CD4+ T cells from blood.

CDR3 DNA: TGCGCCAGCAGCTTGTCTCGGATGAACACTGAAGCTTTCTTT. Translation gives CASSLSRMNTEAFF. This rearrangement joins TRBV5-1 to TRBJ1-1; no clear D. CDR3 length: 14 amino acids. The V gene lost 1 base and the J gene lost 0 bases, with 7 bases spanning the gap. The germline gives CDR1 SGHRS, CDR2 YFSETQ.